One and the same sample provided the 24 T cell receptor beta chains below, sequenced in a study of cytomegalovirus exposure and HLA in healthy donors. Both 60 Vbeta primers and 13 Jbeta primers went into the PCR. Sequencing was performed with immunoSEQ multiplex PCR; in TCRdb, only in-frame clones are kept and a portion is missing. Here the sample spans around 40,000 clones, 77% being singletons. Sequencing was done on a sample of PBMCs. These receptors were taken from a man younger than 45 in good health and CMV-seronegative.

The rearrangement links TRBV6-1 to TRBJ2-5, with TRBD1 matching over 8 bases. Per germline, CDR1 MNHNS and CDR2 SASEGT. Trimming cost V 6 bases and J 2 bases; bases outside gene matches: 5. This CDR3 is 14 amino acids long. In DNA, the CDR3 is TGTGCCAGCAGGAATACAGGGGGACAAGAGACCCAGTACTTC. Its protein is CASRNTGGQETQYF.

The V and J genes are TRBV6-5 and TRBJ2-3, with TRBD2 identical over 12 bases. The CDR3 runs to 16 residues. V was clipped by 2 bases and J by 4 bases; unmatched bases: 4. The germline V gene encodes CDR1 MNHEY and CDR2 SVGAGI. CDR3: CASSYRLAGASDTQYF. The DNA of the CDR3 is TGTGCCAGCAGTTACCGACTAGCGGGAGCGTCAGATACGCAGTATTTT.

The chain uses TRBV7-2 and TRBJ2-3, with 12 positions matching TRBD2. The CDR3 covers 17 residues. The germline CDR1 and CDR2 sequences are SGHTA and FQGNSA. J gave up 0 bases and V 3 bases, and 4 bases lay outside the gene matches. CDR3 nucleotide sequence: TGTGCCAGCAGCTTCCTAGCGGGAGGGGGGAGCACAGATACGCAGTATTTT. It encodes CASSFLAGGGSTDTQYF.

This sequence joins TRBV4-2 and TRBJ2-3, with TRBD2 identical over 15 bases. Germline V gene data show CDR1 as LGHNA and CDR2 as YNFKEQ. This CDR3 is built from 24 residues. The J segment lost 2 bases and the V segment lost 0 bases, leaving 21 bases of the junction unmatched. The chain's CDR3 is CASSQDQVARGGLAGGIATDTQYF. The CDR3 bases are TGTGCCAGCAGCCAAGATCAGGTTGCACGCGGCGGACTAGCGGGAGGGATAGCCACAGATACGCAGTATTTT.

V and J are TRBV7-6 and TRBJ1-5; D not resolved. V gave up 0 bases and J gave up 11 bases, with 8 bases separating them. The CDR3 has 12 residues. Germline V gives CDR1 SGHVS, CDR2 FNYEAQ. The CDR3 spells CASSLAGESQHF. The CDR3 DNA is TGTGCCAGCAGCTTAGCTGGGGAGTCCCAGCATTTT.

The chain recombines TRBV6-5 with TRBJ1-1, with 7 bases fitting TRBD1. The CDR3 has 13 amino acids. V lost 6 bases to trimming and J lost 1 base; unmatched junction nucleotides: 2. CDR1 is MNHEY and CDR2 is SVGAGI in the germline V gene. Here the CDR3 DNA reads TGTGCCAGCAGACGACAGGGGAACACTGAAGCTTTCTTT. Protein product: CASRRQGNTEAFF.

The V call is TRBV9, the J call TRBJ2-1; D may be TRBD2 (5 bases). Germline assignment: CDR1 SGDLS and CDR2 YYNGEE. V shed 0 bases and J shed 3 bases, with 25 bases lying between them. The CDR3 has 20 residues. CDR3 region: CASSVALGFGVGSGYNEQFF. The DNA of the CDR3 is TGTGCCAGCAGCGTAGCTCTTGGTTTTGGAGTCGGAAGCGGCTACAATGAGCAGTTCTTC.

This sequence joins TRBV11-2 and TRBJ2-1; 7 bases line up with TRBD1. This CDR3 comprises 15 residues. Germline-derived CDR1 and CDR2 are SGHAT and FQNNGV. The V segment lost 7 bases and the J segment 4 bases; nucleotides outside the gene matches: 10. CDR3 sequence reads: CASKKGQTIYNEQFF. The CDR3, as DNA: TGTGCCAGCAAAAAGGGACAGACAATTTACAATGAGCAGTTCTTC.

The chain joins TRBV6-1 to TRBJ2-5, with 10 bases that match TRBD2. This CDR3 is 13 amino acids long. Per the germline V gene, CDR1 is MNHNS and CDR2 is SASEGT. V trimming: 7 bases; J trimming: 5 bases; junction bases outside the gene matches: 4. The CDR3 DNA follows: TGTGCCAGCAAAACTAGCGGGACGGAGACCCAGTACTTC. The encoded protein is CASKTSGTETQYF.

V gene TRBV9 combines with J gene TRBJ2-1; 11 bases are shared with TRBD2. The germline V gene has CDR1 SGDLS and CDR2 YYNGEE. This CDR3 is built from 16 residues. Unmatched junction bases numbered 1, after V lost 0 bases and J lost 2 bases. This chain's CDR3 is CASSVVSGGAYNEQFF. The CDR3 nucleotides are TGTGCCAGCAGCGTAGTTAGCGGGGGGGCCTACAATGAGCAGTTCTTC.

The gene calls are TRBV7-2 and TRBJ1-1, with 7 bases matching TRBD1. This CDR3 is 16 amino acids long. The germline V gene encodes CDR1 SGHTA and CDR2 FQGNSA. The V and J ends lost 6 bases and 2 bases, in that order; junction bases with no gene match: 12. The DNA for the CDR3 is TGTGCCAGCAGACAGGACAGGCGCATAATCAACACTGAAGCTTTCTTT. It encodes CASRQDRRIINTEAFF. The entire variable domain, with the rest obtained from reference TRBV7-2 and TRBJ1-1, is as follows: GAGVSQSPSNKVTEKGKDVELRCDPISGHTALYWYRQSLGQGLEFLIYFQGNSAPDKSGLPSDRFSAERTGGSVSTLTIQRTQQEDSAVYLCASRQDRRIINTEAFFGQGTRLTVV.

In DNA form, the CDR3 reads TGTGCCAGCAGCCAGGACAGGGGGACCTACGAGCAGTACTTC. It is translated as CASSQDRGTYEQYF. J is TRBJ2-7 and V is TRBV7-9, with 10 bases that match TRBD1. The trim removed 5 bases at V and 2 bases at J, leaving 3 bases unmatched. The germline V gene encodes CDR1 SEHNR and CDR2 FQNEAQ (reference sequence). This CDR3 is built from 14 residues.

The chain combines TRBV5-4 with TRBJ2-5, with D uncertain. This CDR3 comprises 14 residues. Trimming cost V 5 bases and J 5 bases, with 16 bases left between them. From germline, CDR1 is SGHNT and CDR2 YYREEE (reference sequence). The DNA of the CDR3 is TGTGCCAGCAGGCCCAGTAACGCGGTCGAGACCCAGTACTTC. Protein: CASRPSNAVETQYF.

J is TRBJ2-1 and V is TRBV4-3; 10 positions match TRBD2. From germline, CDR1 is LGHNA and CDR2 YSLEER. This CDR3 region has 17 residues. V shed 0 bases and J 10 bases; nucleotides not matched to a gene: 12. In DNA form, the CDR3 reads TGCGCCAGCAGCCAAGACCCCAGCGGGAGGGCCTTTGGGGAGCAGTTCTTC. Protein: CASSQDPSGRAFGEQFF.

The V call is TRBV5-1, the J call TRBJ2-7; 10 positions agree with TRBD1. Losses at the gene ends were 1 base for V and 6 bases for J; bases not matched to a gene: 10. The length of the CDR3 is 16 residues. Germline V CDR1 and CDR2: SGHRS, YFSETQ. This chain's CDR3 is CASSLFRTGGVGEQYF. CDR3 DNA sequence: TGCGCCAGCAGCTTGTTCAGGACAGGGGGTGTTGGCGAGCAGTACTTC.

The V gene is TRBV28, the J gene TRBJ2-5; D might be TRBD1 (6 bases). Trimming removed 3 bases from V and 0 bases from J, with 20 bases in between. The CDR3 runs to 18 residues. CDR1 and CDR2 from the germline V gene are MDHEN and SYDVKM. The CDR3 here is CASSFSTGARLDQETQYF. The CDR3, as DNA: TGTGCCAGCAGTTTCTCGACAGGAGCCAGACTGGACCAAGAGACCCAGTACTTC.

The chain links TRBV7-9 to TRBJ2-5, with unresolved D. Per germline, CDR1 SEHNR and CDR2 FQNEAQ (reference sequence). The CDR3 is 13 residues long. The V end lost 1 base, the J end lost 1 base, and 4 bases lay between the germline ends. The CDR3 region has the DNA TGTGCCAGCAGCTTAGGGGCCCAAGAGACCCAGTACTTC. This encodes CASSLGAQETQYF.

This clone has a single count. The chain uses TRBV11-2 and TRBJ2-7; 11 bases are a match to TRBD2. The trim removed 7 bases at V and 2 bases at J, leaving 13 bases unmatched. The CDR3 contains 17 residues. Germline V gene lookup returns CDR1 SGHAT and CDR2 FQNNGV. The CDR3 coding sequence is TGTGCCAGCACCGCCGAGACAGGGGGACTAGCGGCCTACGAGCAGTACTTC. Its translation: CASTAETGGLAAYEQYF.

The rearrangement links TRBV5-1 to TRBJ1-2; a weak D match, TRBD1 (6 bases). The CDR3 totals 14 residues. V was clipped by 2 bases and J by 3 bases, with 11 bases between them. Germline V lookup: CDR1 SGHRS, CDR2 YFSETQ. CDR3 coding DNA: TGCGCCAGCAGCTTCGTGTCAGGGGACTATGGCTACACCTTC. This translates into CASSFVSGDYGYTF.

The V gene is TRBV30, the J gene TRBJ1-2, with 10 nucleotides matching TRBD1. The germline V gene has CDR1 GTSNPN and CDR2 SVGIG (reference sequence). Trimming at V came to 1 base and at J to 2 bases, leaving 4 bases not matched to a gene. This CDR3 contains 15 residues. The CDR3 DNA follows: TGTGCCTGGAGTGCCCTGGGACAGGGGAACTATGGCTACACCTTC. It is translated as CAWSALGQGNYGYTF.

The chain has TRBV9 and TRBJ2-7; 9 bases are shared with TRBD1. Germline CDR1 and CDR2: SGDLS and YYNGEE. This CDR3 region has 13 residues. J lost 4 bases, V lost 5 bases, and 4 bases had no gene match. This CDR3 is CASSPGQGYEQYF. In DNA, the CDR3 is TGTGCCAGCAGTCCGGGACAGGGATACGAGCAGTACTTC.

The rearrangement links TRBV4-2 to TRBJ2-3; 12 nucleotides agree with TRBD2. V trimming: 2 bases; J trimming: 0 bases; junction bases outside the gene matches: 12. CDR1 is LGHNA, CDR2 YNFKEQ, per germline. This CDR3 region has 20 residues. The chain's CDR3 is CASSQLGGLAGLPSTDTQYF. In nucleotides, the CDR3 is TGTGCCAGCAGCCAATTGGGAGGACTAGCGGGACTCCCTAGCACAGATACGCAGTATTTT.

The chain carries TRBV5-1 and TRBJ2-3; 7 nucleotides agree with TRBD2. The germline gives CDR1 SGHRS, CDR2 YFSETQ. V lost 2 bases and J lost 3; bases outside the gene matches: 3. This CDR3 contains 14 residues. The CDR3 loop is CASSLGGRTDTQYF. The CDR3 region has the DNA TGCGCCAGCAGCTTAGGCGGGAGAACAGATACGCAGTATTTT.

CDR3 protein: CASSLGTNSYEQYF. Written as DNA, the CDR3 is TGTGCCAGCAGCTTAGGTACTAACTCCTACGAGCAGTACTTC. J is TRBJ2-7 and V is TRBV7-2; D is uncertain. The V end was cut by 1 base, the J end by 0 bases, with 7 bases between. Germline-derived CDR1 and CDR2 are SGHTA and FQGNSA. The CDR3 has 14 amino acids.